Only a few counts were recorded for the clone carrying this T cell receptor beta chain. Its target is not known. This specimen belongs to a study of chemoradiotherapy in HPV16-positive cancers. Profiled with immunoSEQ multiplex PCR; TCRdb holds only in-frame clones, not every one. In the table there are around 16,000 clones, 75% to 80% of which are singletons. Study-level results: Candidate HPV-specific clones and E7-related TCR motifs grew in tumor during treatment.

The CDR3 runs to 18 residues. V was pared by 3 bases and J by 2 bases, with 7 bases of the junction left unmatched. Germline V gene lookup returns CDR1 SGHRS and CDR2 YFSETQ. This rearrangement joins TRBV5-1 to TRBJ2-3, with 15 bases fitting TRBD2. The clonotype originates from a human donor with HPV-associated anogenital cancer. The sample was taken from a patient who underwent chemoradiotherapy. The CDR3 coding sequence is TGCGCCAGCAGCTCCGGACTAGCGGGGGGGCCCCTCACAGATACGCAGTATTTT. This encodes CASSSGLAGGPLTDTQYF. Together with reference TRBV5-1 and TRBJ2-3, the CDR3 gives the full variable domain: KAGVTQTPRYLIKTRGQQVTLSCSPISGHRSVSWYQQTPGQGLQFLFEYFSETQRNKGNFPGRFSGRQFSNSRSEMNVSTLELGDSALYLCASSSGLAGGPLTDTQYFGPGTRLTVL.